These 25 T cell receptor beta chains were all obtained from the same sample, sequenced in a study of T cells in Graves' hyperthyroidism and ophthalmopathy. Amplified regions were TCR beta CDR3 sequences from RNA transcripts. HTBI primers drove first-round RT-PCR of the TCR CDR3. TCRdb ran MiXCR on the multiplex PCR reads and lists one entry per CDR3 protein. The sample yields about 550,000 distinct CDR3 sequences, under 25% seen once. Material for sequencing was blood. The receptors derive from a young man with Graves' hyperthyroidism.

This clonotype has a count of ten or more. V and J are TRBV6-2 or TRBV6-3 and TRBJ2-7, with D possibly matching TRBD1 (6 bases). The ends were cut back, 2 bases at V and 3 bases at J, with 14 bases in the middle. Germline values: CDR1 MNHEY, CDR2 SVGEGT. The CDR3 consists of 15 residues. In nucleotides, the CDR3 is TGTGCCAGCAGTTACCCAGGGGTCGGTATCTACGAGCAGTACTTC. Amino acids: CASSYPGVGIYEQYF.

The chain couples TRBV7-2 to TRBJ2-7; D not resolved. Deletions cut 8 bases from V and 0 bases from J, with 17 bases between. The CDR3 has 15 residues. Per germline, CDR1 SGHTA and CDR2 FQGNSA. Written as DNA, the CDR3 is TGTGCCAGCGCCCTGAGAACCTACAGCTCCTACGAGCAGTACTTC. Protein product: CASALRTYSSYEQYF.

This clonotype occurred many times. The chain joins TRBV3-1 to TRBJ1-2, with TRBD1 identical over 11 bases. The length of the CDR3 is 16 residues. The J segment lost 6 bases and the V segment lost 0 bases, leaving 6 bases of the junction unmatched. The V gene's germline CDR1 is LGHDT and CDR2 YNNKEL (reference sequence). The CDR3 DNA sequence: TGTGCCAGCAGCCAAGAGCTGGACAGGGGGCGAAATGGCTACACCTTC. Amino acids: CASSQELDRGRNGYTF.

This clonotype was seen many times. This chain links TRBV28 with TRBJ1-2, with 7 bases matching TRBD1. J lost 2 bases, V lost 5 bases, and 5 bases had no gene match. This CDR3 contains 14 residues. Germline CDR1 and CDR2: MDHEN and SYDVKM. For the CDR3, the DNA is TGTGCCAGCAGTCCTCCAGGGGGGAACTATGGCTACACCTTC. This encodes CASSPPGGNYGYTF.

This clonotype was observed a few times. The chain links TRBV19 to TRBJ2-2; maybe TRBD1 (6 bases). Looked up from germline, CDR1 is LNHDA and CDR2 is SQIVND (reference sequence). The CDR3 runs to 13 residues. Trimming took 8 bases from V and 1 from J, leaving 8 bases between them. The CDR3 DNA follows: TGTGCCAGTGTACAGGGGAACACCGGGGAGCTGTTTTTT. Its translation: CASVQGNTGELFF.

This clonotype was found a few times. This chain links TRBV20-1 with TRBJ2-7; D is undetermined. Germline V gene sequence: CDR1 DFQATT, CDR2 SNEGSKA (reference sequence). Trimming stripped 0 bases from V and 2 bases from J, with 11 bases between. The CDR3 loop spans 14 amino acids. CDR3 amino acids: CSARDRRQTYEQYF. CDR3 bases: TGCAGTGCTAGAGATCGCCGGCAGACCTACGAGCAGTACTTC.

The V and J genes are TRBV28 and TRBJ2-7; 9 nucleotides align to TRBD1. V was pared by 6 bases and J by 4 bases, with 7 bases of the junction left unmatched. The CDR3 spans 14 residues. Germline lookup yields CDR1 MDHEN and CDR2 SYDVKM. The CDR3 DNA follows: TGTGCCAGCAGGGGACAGGGAGGAAGGTACGAGCAGTACTTC. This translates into CASRGQGGRYEQYF.

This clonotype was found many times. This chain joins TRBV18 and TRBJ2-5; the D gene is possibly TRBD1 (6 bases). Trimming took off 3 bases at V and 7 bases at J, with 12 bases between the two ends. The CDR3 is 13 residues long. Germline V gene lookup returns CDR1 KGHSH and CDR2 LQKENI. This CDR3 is CASSPQDRGTQYF. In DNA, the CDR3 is TGTGCCAGCTCACCGCAGGACAGAGGGACCCAGTACTTC. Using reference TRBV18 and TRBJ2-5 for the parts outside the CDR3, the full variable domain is NAGVMQNPRHLVRRRGQEARLRCSPMKGHSHVYWYRQLPEEGLKFMVYLQKENIIDESGMPKERFSAEFPKEGPSILRIQQVVRGDSAAYFCASSPQDRGTQYFGPGTRLLVL.

The DNA for the CDR3 is TGTGCCTGGAGTGTAATAGGGAGAGGGGGCTACACCTTC. Protein sequence: CAWSVIGRGGYTF. The genes are TRBV30 and TRBJ1-2; unclear D gene. Germline V gene sequence: CDR1 GTSNPN, CDR2 SVGIG (reference sequence). The CDR3 is made up of 13 amino acids. V was trimmed by 0 bases and J by 8 bases, leaving 13 bases between them.

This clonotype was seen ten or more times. CDR3 DNA: TGTGCCAGCAGTTTGCAGAACGCCCCCTACGAGCAGTACTTC. Translated, it gives CASSLQNAPYEQYF. The chain has TRBV28 and TRBJ2-7; D call uncertain. V was trimmed by 3 bases and J by 2 bases, leaving 11 bases between them. CDR1 is MDHEN, CDR2 SYDVKM, per germline. This CDR3 is built from 14 residues.

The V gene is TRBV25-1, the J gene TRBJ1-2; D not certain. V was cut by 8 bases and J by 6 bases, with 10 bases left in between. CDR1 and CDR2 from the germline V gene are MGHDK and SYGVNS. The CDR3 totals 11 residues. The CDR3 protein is CASEEGNGYTF. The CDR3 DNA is TGTGCCAGCGAGGAGGGAAATGGCTACACCTTC.

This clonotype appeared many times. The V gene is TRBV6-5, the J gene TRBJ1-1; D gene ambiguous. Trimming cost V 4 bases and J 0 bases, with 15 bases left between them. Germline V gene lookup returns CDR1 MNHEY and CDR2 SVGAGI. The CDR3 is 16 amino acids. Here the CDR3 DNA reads TGTGCCAGCAGTTCACCCGTAGGGATCATGAACACTGAAGCTTTCTTT. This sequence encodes CASSSPVGIMNTEAFF.

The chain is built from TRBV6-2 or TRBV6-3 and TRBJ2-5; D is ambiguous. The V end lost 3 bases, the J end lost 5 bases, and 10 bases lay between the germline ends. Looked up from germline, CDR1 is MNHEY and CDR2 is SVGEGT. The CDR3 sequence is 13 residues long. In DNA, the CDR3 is TGTGCCAGCAGTTATGCCCTCCGGGAGACCCAGTACTTC. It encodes CASSYALRETQYF.

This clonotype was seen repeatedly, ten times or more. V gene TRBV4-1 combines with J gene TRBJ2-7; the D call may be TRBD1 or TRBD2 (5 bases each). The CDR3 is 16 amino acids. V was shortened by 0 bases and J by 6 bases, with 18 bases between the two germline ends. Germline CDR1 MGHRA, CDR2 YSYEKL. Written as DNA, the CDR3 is TGCGCCAGCAGCCAAGAAGGGGAGAAGCCCTTAGGCGAGCAGTACTTC. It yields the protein CASSQEGEKPLGEQYF.

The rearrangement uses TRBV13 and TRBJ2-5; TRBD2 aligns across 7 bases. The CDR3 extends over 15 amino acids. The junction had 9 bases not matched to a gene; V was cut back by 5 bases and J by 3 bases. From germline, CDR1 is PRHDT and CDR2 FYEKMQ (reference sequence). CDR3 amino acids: CASSPTPTSEETQYF. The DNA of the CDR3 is TGTGCCAGCAGCCCAACCCCTACTAGCGAAGAGACCCAGTACTTC. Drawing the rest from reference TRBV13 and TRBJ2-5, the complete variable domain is AAGVIQSPRHLIKEKRETATLKCYPIPRHDTVYWYQQGPGQDPQFLISFYEKMQSDKGSIPDRFSAQQFSDYHSELNMSSLELGDSALYFCASSPTPTSEETQYFGPGTRLLVL.

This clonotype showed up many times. This CDR3 reads CATSEGGREHNEKLFF. CDR3 DNA sequence: TGTGCCACCAGTGAAGGTGGACGGGAACATAATGAAAAACTGTTTTTT. The rearrangement uses TRBV24-1 and TRBJ1-4, with D hard to call. Trimming removed 4 bases at V and 4 bases at J, with 15 bases between. This CDR3 is built from 16 residues. Germline loops: CDR1 KGHDR, CDR2 SFDVKD.

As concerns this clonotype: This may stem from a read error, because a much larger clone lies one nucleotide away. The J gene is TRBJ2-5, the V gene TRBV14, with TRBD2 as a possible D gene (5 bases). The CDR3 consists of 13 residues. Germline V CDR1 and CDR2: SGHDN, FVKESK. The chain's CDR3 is CASSQEARETQDF. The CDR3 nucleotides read TGTGCCAGCAGCCAAGAAGCGAGGGAGACCCAGGACTTC. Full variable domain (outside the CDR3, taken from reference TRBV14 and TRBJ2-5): EAGVTQFPSHSVIEKGQTVTLRCDPISGHDNLYWYRRVMGKEIKFLLHFVKESKQDESGMPNNRFLAERTGGTYSTLKVQPAELEDSGVYFCASSQEARETQDFGPGTRLLVL.

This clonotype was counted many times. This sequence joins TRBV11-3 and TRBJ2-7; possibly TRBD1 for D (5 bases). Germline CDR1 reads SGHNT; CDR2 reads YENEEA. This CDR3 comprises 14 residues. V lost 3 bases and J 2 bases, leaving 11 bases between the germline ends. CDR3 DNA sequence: TGTGCCAGCAGCTTGGGGCAGTCTACCTACGAGCAGTACTTC. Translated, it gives CASSLGQSTYEQYF.

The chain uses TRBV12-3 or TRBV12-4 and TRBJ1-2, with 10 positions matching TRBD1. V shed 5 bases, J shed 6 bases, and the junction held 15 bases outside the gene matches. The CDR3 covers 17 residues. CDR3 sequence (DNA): TGTGCCAGCAGTCTGACAGGGGGCAGGCGACGGCGGGATGGCTACACCTTC. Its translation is CASSLTGGRRRRDGYTF.

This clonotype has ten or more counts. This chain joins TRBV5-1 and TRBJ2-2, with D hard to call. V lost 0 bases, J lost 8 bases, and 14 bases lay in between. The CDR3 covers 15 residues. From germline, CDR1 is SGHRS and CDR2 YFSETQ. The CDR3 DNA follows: TGCGCCAGCAGCTTGGCCGTCGGTCCTGGGGGGGAGCTGTTTTTT. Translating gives CASSLAVGPGGELFF.

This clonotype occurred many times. In DNA, the CDR3 is TGTGCCAGCAGCCCAACAGGAATTAATTCACCCCTCCACTTT. It codes for CASSPTGINSPLHF. The J gene is TRBJ1-6, the V gene TRBV9; D perhaps matches TRBD1 (5 bases). This CDR3 comprises 14 residues. CDR1 and CDR2 from the germline V gene are SGDLS and YYNGEE. The V end was cut by 4 bases, the J end by 6 bases, with 11 bases between. Full variable domain (rest looked up from reference TRBV9 and TRBJ1-6): DSGVTQTPKHLITATGQRVTLRCSPRSGDLSVYWYQQSLDQGLQFLIQYYNGEERAKGNILERFSAQQFPDLHSELNLSSLELGDSALYFCASSPTGINSPLHFGNGTRLTVT.

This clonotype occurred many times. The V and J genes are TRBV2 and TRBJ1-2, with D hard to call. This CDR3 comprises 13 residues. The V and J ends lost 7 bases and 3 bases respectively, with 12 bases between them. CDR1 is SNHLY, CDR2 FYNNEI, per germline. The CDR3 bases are TGTGCCAGCACTCCCCAATGGGACTATGGCTACACCTTC. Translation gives CASTPQWDYGYTF.

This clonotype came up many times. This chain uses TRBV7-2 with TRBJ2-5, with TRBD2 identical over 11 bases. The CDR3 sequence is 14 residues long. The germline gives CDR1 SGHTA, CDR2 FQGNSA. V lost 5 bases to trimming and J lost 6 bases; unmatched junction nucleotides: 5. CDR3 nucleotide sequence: TGTGCCAGCAGCGAACTAGCGGGGGCACAGACCCAGTACTTC. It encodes CASSELAGAQTQYF.

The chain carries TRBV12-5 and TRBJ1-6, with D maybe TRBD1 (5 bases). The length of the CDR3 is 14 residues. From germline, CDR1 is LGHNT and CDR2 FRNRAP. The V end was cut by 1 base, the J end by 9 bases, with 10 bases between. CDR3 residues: CASGLAGPSSPLHF. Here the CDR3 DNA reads TGTGCTAGTGGTTTGGCAGGGCCATCTTCACCCCTCCACTTT.

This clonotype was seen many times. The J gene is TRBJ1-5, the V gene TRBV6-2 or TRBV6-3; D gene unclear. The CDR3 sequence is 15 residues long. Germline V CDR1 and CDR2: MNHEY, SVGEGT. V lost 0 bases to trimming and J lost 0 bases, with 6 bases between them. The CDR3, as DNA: TGTGCCAGCAGTTACTCCTTGGATAGCAATCAGCCCCAGCATTTT. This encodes CASSYSLDSNQPQHF.